This T cell receptor (beta chain) comes out of a study of technical replicates of blood from a handful of donors. The data were produced by immunoSEQ multiplex PCR, yet TCRdb's version contains in-frame clones alone and is incomplete. There are roughly 76,000 clones in the sample; roughly 94% occur only once, and roughly 0.26% lies in the top ten. The CDR3 runs 18 residues. CDR1 is SGHDN and CDR2 is FVKESK in the germline V gene. V lost 1 base and J 0 bases, leaving 18 bases between the germline ends. This sequence joins TRBV14 and TRBJ1-2, with D possibly TRBD1 on 5 matching bases. This sequence originates from a human donor in good health. Sequences were obtained from T cells isolated from PBMCs. The CDR3 nucleotides are TGTGCCAGCAGCCAAGGCAATGGGTTGGACATCGCTAACTATGGCTACACCTTC. Translation: CASSQGNGLDIANYGYTF.